The 12 T cell receptor beta chains below come from one sample, sequenced in a study of blood T cell repertoires in COVID-19. Some clones are missing from TCRdb's copy, which holds only in-frame ones; the method was immunoSEQ multiplex PCR. The data show 350,000 or so clones, with around 90% seen just once and 5% to 8.5% held by the top ten. Specimen: peripheral blood. Source of these receptors: a man in his late teens or twenties with active or convalescent COVID-19.

The J gene is TRBJ1-2, the V gene TRBV9; the D gene is possibly TRBD1 (5 bases). The germline gives CDR1 SGDLS, CDR2 YYNGEE. Trimming removed 0 bases at V and 6 bases at J, with 15 bases between. This CDR3 spans 15 amino acids. The CDR3, as DNA: TGTGCCAGCAGCGTAGATGCGGGACGATATGATGGCTACACCTTC. This sequence encodes CASSVDAGRYDGYTF.

The chain joins TRBV2 to TRBJ1-5, with unresolved D. Trimming left V 3 bases short and J 5 bases short, with 14 bases between. Germline V CDR1 and CDR2: SNHLY, FYNNEI. This CDR3 is built from 15 residues. The CDR3 loop reads CASSDGGGFDQPQHF. CDR3 bases: TGTGCCAGCAGTGATGGTGGCGGATTTGATCAGCCCCAGCATTTT.

This chain joins TRBV19 and TRBJ2-7; a weak D match, TRBD1 (5 bases). V was clipped by 0 bases and J by 2 bases, with 17 bases between them. This CDR3 has 17 residues. Germline values: CDR1 LNHDA, CDR2 SQIVND (reference sequence). The chain's CDR3 is CASSIDLPGSRPYEQYF. In nucleotides, the CDR3 is TGTGCCAGTAGTATAGACCTCCCAGGGTCTAGACCCTACGAGCAGTACTTC.

The chain joins TRBV7-8 to TRBJ1-5; 8 nucleotides agree with TRBD1. The length of the CDR3 is 15 residues. Germline lookup yields CDR1 SGHVS and CDR2 FQNEAQ. With V trimmed by 3 bases and J by 6 bases, 7 bases remained unmatched. The CDR3 coding sequence is TGTGCCAGCAGCTTTATTTCAGGGGGCGGTCAGCCCCAGCATTTT. Encoded protein: CASSFISGGGQPQHF.

The chain has TRBV4-2 and TRBJ2-2; 10 bases map to TRBD1. The CDR3 runs to 16 residues. Germline V gene sequence: CDR1 LGHNA, CDR2 YNFKEQ. V lost 5 bases to trimming and J lost 5 bases; unmatched junction nucleotides: 8. CDR3 DNA sequence: TGTGCCAGCAGCTTAGGGGGACAGGGGCTTACCGGGGAGCTGTTTTTT. It encodes CASSLGGQGLTGELFF.

The chain employs TRBV2 and TRBJ2-3; TRBD2 matches 8 bases. The CDR3 contains 14 residues. Germline V gene lookup returns CDR1 SNHLY and CDR2 FYNNEI. J gave up 8 bases and V 4 bases, and 8 bases lay outside the gene matches. CDR3 bases: TGTGCCAGCAGTGTACGGGGGGGGCCCGGTACGCAGTATTTT. It specifies CASSVRGGPGTQYF.

V is TRBV10-3 and J is TRBJ2-3; D may be TRBD2 (5 bases). The ends were cut back, 7 bases at V and 4 bases at J, with 12 bases in the middle. Germline V gives CDR1 ENHRY, CDR2 SYGVKD. The CDR3 contains 13 residues. The CDR3 DNA follows: TGTGCCATCAAGGAGGAGGAGCCAGATACGCAGTATTTT. Translated, it gives CAIKEEEPDTQYF.

This chain joins TRBV9 and TRBJ1-1, with D perhaps matching TRBD1 (5 bases). V was clipped by 3 bases and J by 1 base, with 13 bases between them. Germline loops: CDR1 SGDLS, CDR2 YYNGEE. The length of the CDR3 is 15 residues. For the CDR3, the DNA is TGTGCCAGCAGCGCCGGGGGGTGGGCGAACACTGAAGCTTTCTTT. Amino acid sequence: CASSAGGWANTEAFF.

The chain combines TRBV2 with TRBJ1-4; D is possibly TRBD1 (5 bases). There are 14 residues in the CDR3. Germline V gene sequence: CDR1 SNHLY, CDR2 FYNNEI. V lost 3 bases and J lost 5, with 10 bases in between. The CDR3 loop is CASSDQGRNEKLFF. In nucleotides, the CDR3 is TGTGCCAGCAGTGACCAGGGCCGGAATGAAAAACTGTTTTTT.

The chain employs TRBV28 and TRBJ2-7, with D possibly matching TRBD1 (5 bases). The CDR3 spans 14 residues. Germline values: CDR1 MDHEN, CDR2 SYDVKM. V dropped 6 bases and J dropped 4 bases, with 16 bases sitting between them. The CDR3 bases are TGTGCCAGCAGACCCCCCGACAGAAAGTACGAGCAGTACTTC. This codes for CASRPPDRKYEQYF.

The chain links TRBV2 to TRBJ1-2; D ambiguous. V lost 1 base, J lost 4 bases, and 7 bases lay in between. Germline V gene data show CDR1 as SNHLY and CDR2 as FYNNEI. This CDR3 comprises 13 residues. This chain's CDR3 is CASSEERGYGYTF. The CDR3 DNA follows: TGTGCCAGCAGTGAAGAAAGAGGCTATGGCTACACCTTC.

The gene calls are TRBV3-1 (or the pseudogene TRBV3-2) and TRBJ1-1, with 7 bases fitting TRBD1. Germline V gives CDR1 LGHDT, CDR2 YNNKEL (reference sequence). This CDR3 spans 17 amino acids. The J segment lost 0 bases and the V segment lost 0 bases, leaving 7 bases of the junction unmatched. The CDR3 loop is CASSQEWGQGVNTEAFF. CDR3 DNA sequence: TGTGCCAGCAGCCAAGAGTGGGGTCAGGGGGTGAACACTGAAGCTTTCTTT.